The rows below give T cell receptor beta chains drawn from one sample of a study of chemoradiotherapy in HPV16-positive cancers. Sequencing used immunoSEQ multiplex PCR; TCRdb keeps in-frame clones, though not all of them. The sample carries over 7,000 clones, around 82% recorded once. This sample was gathered from a patient who underwent chemoradiotherapy. The receptor source for this set is a human donor with HPV-associated anogenital cancer. Each CDR3 is given with its conserved first and last residue. Fields, in order: D gene, J gene, V gene, clone size, CDR3 protein, CDR3 DNA. A D gene is named only where the DNA matches it firmly. Expanded clones get a size class; other rows say once, few or many, or leave the size out.

TRBD2,TRBJ2-1,TRBV18,NA,CASSLGTSGSDEQFF,TGTGCCAGCTCGCTGGGGACTAGCGGGAGCGATGAGCAGTTCTTC
NA,TRBJ1-2,TRBV25-1,NA,CATHSPRVGSYGYTF,TGTGCCACCCATTCCCCCCGGGTGGGGAGCTATGGCTACACCTTC
NA,TRBJ1-1,TRBV15,few,CATSRDQDAEAFF,TGTGCCACCAGCAGAGATCAGGACGCTGAAGCTTTCTTT
NA,TRBJ1-5,TRBV6-1,NA,CATGNRDFQPQHF,TGTGCCACCGGGAACAGGGATTTTCAGCCCCAGCATTTT
NA,TRBJ2-1,TRBV29-1,NA,CSADGDALSYNEQFF,TGCAGCGCCGACGGGGACGCGCTATCCTACAATGAGCAGTTCTTC
NA,TRBJ2-7,TRBV14,NA,CASSRDSATYEQYF,TGTGCCAGCAGCCGGGACTCAGCTACCTACGAGCAGTACTTC
NA,TRBJ1-1,TRBV7-3,NA,CASSLGRNTEAFF,TGTGCCAGCAGCTTAGGGCGGAACACTGAAGCTTTCTTT
TRBD1,TRBJ1-6,TRBV16,NA,CASSRDRAYNSPLHF,TGTGCCAGCAGCCGCGACAGGGCCTATAATTCACCCCTCCACTTT
NA,TRBJ1-6,TRBV18,NA,CASSPLDRTSPLHF,TGTGCCAGCTCACCCCTTGACAGAACATCACCCCTCCACTTT
TRBD1,TRBJ1-5,TRBV7-8,NA,CASRGQGDQPQHF,TGTGCCAGCAGGGGACAGGGCGACCAGCCCCAGCATTTT
NA,TRBJ1-1,TRBV5-6,once,CASSFSGSNTEAFF,TGTGCCAGCAGCTTTTCAGGTTCGAACACTGAAGCTTTCTTT
TRBD1,TRBJ2-7,TRBV18,NA,CASSPIGTGSGEQYF,TGTGCCAGCTCACCTATCGGGACAGGGTCCGGGGAGCAGTACTTC
NA,TRBJ1-1,TRBV6-6,NA,CASSWIGGGEAFF,TGTGCCAGCAGTTGGATAGGTGGGGGTGAAGCTTTCTTT
TRBD1,TRBJ2-7,TRBV19,NA,CASSMAGQGTRDEQYF,TGTGCCAGTAGTATGGCTGGACAGGGAACTAGGGACGAGCAGTACTTC
NA,TRBJ2-7,TRBV9,once,CASSVSAARSYEQYF,TGTGCCAGCAGCGTATCGGCGGCCCGCTCCTACGAGCAGTACTTC
NA,TRBJ1-1,TRBV6-1,NA,CASSAQGMGTEAFF,TGTGCCAGCAGTGCCCAGGGGATGGGGACTGAAGCTTTCTTT
NA,TRBJ1-5,TRBV4-2,few,CASSLLLIGNQPQHF,TGTGCCAGCAGCCTCCTATTAATAGGAAATCAGCCCCAGCATTTT
TRBD2,TRBJ2-1,TRBV4-1,NA,CASSPGLVRGTSGEQFF,TGCGCCAGCAGCCCCGGCTTGGTGCGGGGGACCTCCGGGGAGCAGTTCTTC
NA,TRBJ2-2,TRBV14,NA,CASSQLGRITGELFF,TGTGCCAGCAGCCAATTAGGGCGGATCACCGGGGAGCTGTTTTTT
NA,TRBJ2-2,TRBV9,NA,CASSVLQNTGELFF,TGTGCCAGCAGCGTACTACAGAACACCGGGGAGCTGTTTTTT
NA,TRBJ1-5,TRBV6-1,NA,CASSEARGRGQPQHF,TGTGCCAGCAGTGAAGCCCGGGGGCGCGGTCAGCCCCAGCATTTT
TRBD1,TRBJ2-7,TRBV28,NA,CASSAPGQTYEQYF,TGTGCCAGCAGTGCCCCGGGACAGACCTACGAGCAGTACTTC
NA,TRBJ2-1,TRBV5-1,NA,CASSPEARGSSYNEQFF,TGCGCCAGCAGCCCGGAAGCCAGAGGGAGTAGCTACAATGAGCAGTTCTTC
NA,TRBJ1-1,TRBV6-5,NA,CASSLLRRQNTEAFF,TGTGCCAGCAGTCTACTTCGGAGGCAGAACACTGAAGCTTTCTTT
TRBD2,TRBJ2-5,TRBV11-1,NA,CASSKGLAGDQETQYF,TGTGCCAGCAGCAAGGGACTAGCGGGAGATCAGGAGACCCAGTACTTC
TRBD1,TRBJ2-6,TRBV9,NA,CASSVGAGGSGANVLTF,TGTGCCAGCAGCGTAGGAGCAGGGGGCTCTGGGGCCAACGTCCTGACTTTC
NA,TRBJ2-2,TRBV6-1,NA,CASSDRVDDTGELFF,TGTGCCAGCAGTGACAGGGTGGACGACACCGGGGAGCTGTTTTTT
TRBD2,TRBJ2-7,TRBV19,few,CASSPGLAGYEQYF,TGTGCCAGTAGCCCCGGGCTAGCGGGATACGAGCAGTACTTC
NA,TRBJ2-3,TRBV30,NA,CAWGERRGGTDTQYF,TGTGCCTGGGGGGAGCGGCGGGGCGGCACAGATACGCAGTATTTT
TRBD2,TRBJ2-1,TRBV7-2,NA,CASSSRRTGTSVEAEQFF,TGTGCCAGCAGCTCAAGACGCACCGGGACTAGCGTTGAGGCTGAGCAGTTCTTC
NA,TRBJ2-7,TRBV4-2,NA,CASSQEVGGLTRYEQYF,TGTGCCAGCAGCCAAGAGGTGGGGGGCCTAACCCGCTACGAGCAGTACTTC
NA,TRBJ2-7,TRBV5-4,once,CASSLAGTITYEQYF,TGTGCCAGCAGCTTGGCCGGGACCATTACCTACGAGCAGTACTTC
TRBD1,TRBJ2-6,TRBV6-7,NA,CASKRTGAGSGANVLTF,TGTGCCAGCAAGAGGACAGGGGCGGGTTCTGGGGCCAACGTCCTGACTTTC
NA,TRBJ1-1,TRBV7-9,NA,CASSLTGKPEAFF,TGTGCCAGCAGCTTAACAGGGAAGCCTGAAGCTTTCTTT
NA,TRBJ1-5,TRBV6-1,NA,CASSDRGASNQPQHF,TGTGCCAGCAGTGATCGGGGGGCCAGCAATCAGCCCCAGCATTTT
TRBD2,TRBJ2-7,TRBV27,NA,CASSPGLAAQYEQYF,TGTGCCAGCAGCCCAGGACTAGCGGCCCAGTACGAGCAGTACTTC
TRBD2,TRBJ2-2,TRBV19,NA,CASSKRLAGSSGELFF,TGTGCCAGTAGTAAGCGACTAGCGGGGTCTTCGGGGGAGCTGTTTTTT
NA,TRBJ1-1,TRBV6-6,few,CASSGRNTEAFF,TGTGCCAGCAGTGGTAGGAACACTGAAGCTTTCTTT
TRBD2,TRBJ2-7,TRBV9,NA,CASSEGTSGTSMVYEQYF,TGTGCCAGCAGTGAGGGGACTAGCGGGACGAGTATGGTTTACGAGCAGTACTTC
NA,TRBJ2-7,TRBV7-2,once,CASSPRSSYEQYF,TGTGCCAGCAGCCCAAGGAGCTCCTACGAGCAGTACTTC
TRBD1,TRBJ1-2,TRBV28,NA,CASSFLQGAGGYTF,TGTGCCAGCAGTTTTCTGCAGGGGGCGGGAGGCTACACCTTC